The clone carrying this T cell receptor (beta chain) was detected only a few times. Its antigen remains unknown. TCRdb re-called the reads with MiXCR, one entry per CDR3 protein. The table records tens of thousands of distinct CDR3 sequences, 20% of them present only once. This sample is drawn from a study of type 1 regulatory T cells. The wider study: T-allo10 is an in vitro-generated, Tr1-enriched CD4 T cell product specific for alloantigen. Overall study results and limits: Type 1 regulatory T cells had a more restricted TCR repertoire than non-type 1 regulatory T cells.

Trimming pared 7 bases from V and 4 bases from J, leaving 11 bases between. This CDR3 contains 13 residues. Germline values: CDR1 ENHRY, CDR2 SYGVKD. Sequenced sample: cultured type 1 regulatory T (Tr1) cells, either the whole culture or a sorted fraction (not recorded which). V and J are TRBV10-3 and TRBJ2-1; either TRBD1 or TRBD2 may fit D (5 bases each). This TCR was sampled from a human donor in good health. CDR3 DNA: TGTGCCATCAAATCCGGGACGTACAATGAGCAGTTCTTC. Translated: CAIKSGTYNEQFF.